The rows below give T cell receptor beta chains drawn from one sample of a study of OX40 agonist ivuxolimab in advanced cancers. Here immunoSEQ multiplex PCR was the method, and the copy in TCRdb shows in-frame clones only, minus some. The data hold approximately 50,000 clones, with roughly 93% observed a single time. Here the sequenced sample was CD4+ or CD8+ T cells sorted from blood, taken in a trial of the OX40 agonist ivuxolimab. These receptors were taken from an adult with an advanced solid tumor such as melanoma, head and neck, liver or kidney cancer. CDR3s include the opening cysteine and the closing phenylalanine or tryptophan. A D gene is named only where the DNA matches it firmly. The size field is filled for only some rows; it gives once, few, many or a size class.

D gene: -
clone size: large
V gene: TRBV19
J gene: TRBJ2-7
CDR3 protein: CATRQGDGTYEQYF
CDR3 DNA: TGTGCCACCAGACAAGGGGACGGGACCTACGAGCAGTACTTC

D gene: -
clone size: -
V gene: TRBV6-6
J gene: TRBJ1-4
CDR3 protein: CASSYVTDATNEKLFF
CDR3 DNA: TGTGCCAGCAGTTACGTGACGGATGCAACTAATGAAAAACTGTTTTTT

D gene: -
clone size: -
V gene: TRBV7-2
J gene: TRBJ2-1
CDR3 protein: CASSFPGTLFSYNEQFF
CDR3 DNA: TGTGCCAGCAGCTTTCCCGGGACACTATTCTCCTACAATGAGCAGTTCTTC

D gene: -
clone size: -
V gene: TRBV28
J gene: TRBJ2-5
CDR3 protein: CASSSSWETQYF
CDR3 DNA: TGTGCCAGCAGTTCCTCCTGGGAGACCCAGTACTTC

D gene: -
clone size: -
V gene: TRBV27
J gene: TRBJ2-1
CDR3 protein: CASSIEGQLYNEQFF
CDR3 DNA: TGTGCCAGCTCCATAGAAGGACAACTCTACAATGAGCAGTTCTTC

D gene: -
clone size: -
V gene: TRBV6-5
J gene: TRBJ2-2
CDR3 protein: CASSYVARVATGELFF
CDR3 DNA: TGTGCCAGCAGTTACGTTGCCAGGGTGGCCACCGGGGAGCTGTTTTTT

D gene: -
clone size: -
V gene: TRBV19
J gene: TRBJ2-5
CDR3 protein: CASSMAGNTQETQYF
CDR3 DNA: TGTGCCAGTAGTATGGCCGGGAATACCCAAGAGACCCAGTACTTC

D gene: TRBD1
clone size: -
V gene: TRBV12-5
J gene: TRBJ2-2
CDR3 protein: CASGLAQGAWNTGELFF
CDR3 DNA: TGTGCTAGTGGTTTGGCACAGGGGGCGTGGAACACCGGGGAGCTGTTTTTT

D gene: TRBD1
clone size: once
V gene: TRBV27
J gene: TRBJ2-7
CDR3 protein: CASSLGTGGNEQYF
CDR3 DNA: TGTGCCAGCAGTTTAGGGACAGGGGGGAACGAGCAGTACTTC

D gene: -
clone size: -
V gene: TRBV11-2
J gene: TRBJ1-1
CDR3 protein: CASSGPARAKNTEAFF
CDR3 DNA: TGTGCCAGCAGCGGACCCGCCCGGGCCAAGAACACTGAAGCTTTCTTT

D gene: TRBD2
clone size: -
V gene: TRBV5-6
J gene: TRBJ2-3
CDR3 protein: CASSFGTSGRPTQYF
CDR3 DNA: TGTGCCAGCAGCTTTGGGACTAGCGGGCGCCCGACGCAGTATTTT

D gene: -
clone size: medium-sized
V gene: TRBV7-6
J gene: TRBJ2-1
CDR3 protein: CASSPQHSGPNYNEQFF
CDR3 DNA: TGTGCCAGCAGCCCACAGCATAGCGGCCCTAACTACAATGAGCAGTTCTTC

D gene: TRBD2
clone size: -
V gene: TRBV4-3
J gene: TRBJ2-7
CDR3 protein: CASSHGTSGDYEQYF
CDR3 DNA: TGCGCCAGCAGCCACGGGACTAGCGGGGACTACGAGCAGTACTTC

D gene: TRBD2
clone size: -
V gene: TRBV15
J gene: TRBJ2-2
CDR3 protein: CATSRTAGGLGTGELFF
CDR3 DNA: TGTGCCACCAGCAGAACAGCGGGAGGGCTGGGGACCGGGGAGCTGTTTTTT

D gene: -
clone size: -
V gene: TRBV6-5
J gene: TRBJ2-1
CDR3 protein: CASSYSIRGAPVEQFF
CDR3 DNA: TGTGCCAGCAGTTACTCGATTAGGGGGGCACCAGTTGAGCAGTTCTTC

D gene: -
clone size: -
V gene: TRBV30
J gene: TRBJ1-1
CDR3 protein: CAWERGGNTEAFF
CDR3 DNA: TGTGCCTGGGAGAGAGGGGGGAACACTGAAGCTTTCTTT

D gene: -
clone size: -
V gene: TRBV7-6
J gene: TRBJ2-7
CDR3 protein: CASSLEPNLDYEQYF
CDR3 DNA: TGTGCCAGCAGCTTAGAGCCGAACCTCGACTACGAGCAGTACTTC

D gene: -
clone size: -
V gene: TRBV14
J gene: TRBJ2-7
CDR3 protein: CASSLVGLGAYEQYF
CDR3 DNA: TGTGCCAGCAGCCTGGTAGGACTTGGGGCCTACGAGCAGTACTTC

D gene: -
clone size: -
V gene: TRBV19
J gene: TRBJ1-2
CDR3 protein: CASSPGYYGYTF
CDR3 DNA: TGTGCCAGTAGTCCCGGATACTATGGCTACACCTTC

D gene: -
clone size: -
V gene: TRBV21-1
J gene: TRBJ2-7
CDR3 protein: CALRGPGRKGYF
CDR3 DNA: TGTGCCTTAAGGGGGCCCGGAAGGAAGGGGTACTTC

D gene: TRBD2
clone size: -
V gene: TRBV7-9
J gene: TRBJ2-1
CDR3 protein: CASSPLQAGGYNEQFF
CDR3 DNA: TGTGCCAGCAGCCCCCTCCAAGCGGGAGGCTACAATGAGCAGTTCTTC

D gene: -
clone size: -
V gene: TRBV7-2
J gene: TRBJ2-1
CDR3 protein: CASSSRVSSYNEQFF
CDR3 DNA: TGTGCCAGCAGCTCACGGGTAAGCTCCTACAATGAGCAGTTCTTC

D gene: -
clone size: -
V gene: TRBV19
J gene: TRBJ2-1
CDR3 protein: CASSVSSVPYNEQFF
CDR3 DNA: TGTGCCAGTAGTGTTTCTAGCGTCCCCTACAATGAGCAGTTCTTC

D gene: -
clone size: -
V gene: TRBV19
J gene: TRBJ1-1
CDR3 protein: CASSIRGSTEAFF
CDR3 DNA: TGTGCCAGTAGTATAAGAGGATCCACTGAAGCTTTCTTT

D gene: TRBD2
clone size: -
V gene: TRBV6-5
J gene: TRBJ2-7
CDR3 protein: CASSYSTSGFYEQYF
CDR3 DNA: TGTGCCAGCAGTTACTCGACTAGCGGGTTCTACGAGCAGTACTTC

D gene: -
clone size: few
V gene: TRBV6-5
J gene: TRBJ2-1
CDR3 protein: CASSYQGSYNEQFF
CDR3 DNA: TGTGCCAGCAGTTACCAGGGGTCCTACAATGAGCAGTTCTTC

D gene: -
clone size: -
V gene: TRBV19
J gene: TRBJ1-6
CDR3 protein: CASSPQGPNSPLHF
CDR3 DNA: TGTGCCAGTAGTCCCCAAGGGCCAAATTCACCCCTCCACTTT

D gene: -
clone size: -
V gene: TRBV7-3
J gene: TRBJ2-3
CDR3 protein: CASSFSPWMTAISTDTQYF
CDR3 DNA: TGTGCCAGCAGCTTTAGCCCTTGGATGACAGCGATTAGCACAGATACGCAGTATTTT

D gene: TRBD1
clone size: -
V gene: TRBV11-2
J gene: TRBJ1-2
CDR3 protein: CASSLESGTGFYGYTF
CDR3 DNA: TGTGCCAGCAGCTTAGAATCCGGGACAGGCTTCTATGGCTACACCTTC

D gene: -
clone size: -
V gene: TRBV14
J gene: TRBJ2-7
CDR3 protein: CASSQGGGASYEQYF
CDR3 DNA: TGTGCCAGCAGCCAAGGCGGCGGGGCCTCCTACGAGCAGTACTTC

D gene: -
clone size: -
V gene: TRBV4-3
J gene: TRBJ2-1
CDR3 protein: CASSQVLGYRSRGDNEQFF
CDR3 DNA: TGCGCCAGCAGCCAAGTCCTAGGTTATAGGAGCCGAGGCGACAATGAGCAGTTCTTC

D gene: -
clone size: -
V gene: TRBV28
J gene: TRBJ2-3
CDR3 protein: CASSPSRTQYF
CDR3 DNA: TGTGCCAGCAGCCCCTCCCGGACGCAGTATTTT

D gene: TRBD2
clone size: -
V gene: TRBV27
J gene: TRBJ2-7
CDR3 protein: CASSLWTSGKEQYF
CDR3 DNA: TGTGCCAGCAGTTTATGGACTAGCGGGAAGGAGCAGTACTTC

D gene: -
clone size: -
V gene: TRBV4-3
J gene: TRBJ2-7
CDR3 protein: CASSQGSSSEEQYF
CDR3 DNA: TGCGCCAGCAGCCAAGGTTCCTCTAGCGAAGAGCAGTACTTC

D gene: TRBD2
clone size: -
V gene: TRBV7-3
J gene: TRBJ2-7
CDR3 protein: CASSPGTSGYEQYF
CDR3 DNA: TGTGCCAGCAGCCCCGGGACTAGCGGTTACGAGCAGTACTTC

D gene: TRBD1
clone size: once
V gene: TRBV27
J gene: TRBJ2-7
CDR3 protein: CASRQRAGTVLGEYF
CDR3 DNA: TGTGCCAGCAGGCAAAGAGCCGGGACAGTATTAGGGGAGTACTTC

D gene: TRBD2
clone size: -
V gene: TRBV14
J gene: TRBJ2-1
CDR3 protein: CASSRTSNEQFF
CDR3 DNA: TGTGCCAGCAGCAGGACTAGCAATGAGCAGTTCTTC

D gene: -
clone size: -
V gene: TRBV28
J gene: TRBJ1-2
CDR3 protein: CASSSRPGEYGYTF
CDR3 DNA: TGTGCCAGCAGTTCACGCCCCGGAGAGTATGGCTACACCTTC

D gene: -
clone size: -
V gene: TRBV21-1
J gene: TRBJ2-1
CDR3 protein: CASSNKGDPSSYNEQFF
CDR3 DNA: TGTGCCAGCAGCAACAAGGGGGACCCTTCCTCCTACAATGAGCAGTTCTTC

D gene: -
clone size: -
V gene: TRBV5-6
J gene: TRBJ1-1
CDR3 protein: CASSLGRVTEAFF
CDR3 DNA: TGTGCCAGCAGCTTGGGGAGGGTCACTGAAGCTTTCTTT

D gene: TRBD2
clone size: -
V gene: TRBV5-8
J gene: TRBJ2-7
CDR3 protein: CASSLGSGTYEQYF
CDR3 DNA: TGTGCCAGCAGCTTGGGTAGCGGGACCTACGAGCAGTACTTC

D gene: -
clone size: -
V gene: TRBV19
J gene: TRBJ1-1
CDR3 protein: CASSLVGPAEAFF
CDR3 DNA: TGTGCCAGTAGTCTCGTCGGGCCCGCTGAAGCTTTCTTT

D gene: -
clone size: once
V gene: TRBV27
J gene: TRBJ2-1
CDR3 protein: CASSPKDFLPSYNEQFF
CDR3 DNA: TGTGCCAGCAGTCCGAAGGACTTTCTCCCCTCCTACAATGAGCAGTTCTTC

D gene: TRBD1
clone size: -
V gene: TRBV27
J gene: TRBJ1-1
CDR3 protein: CASSYVPGGVNTEAFF
CDR3 DNA: TGTGCCAGCAGTTATGTCCCAGGGGGGGTGAACACTGAAGCTTTCTTT

D gene: -
clone size: -
V gene: TRBV27
J gene: TRBJ2-2
CDR3 protein: CASSFVRGLRTGELFF
CDR3 DNA: TGTGCCAGCAGTTTTGTCAGGGGATTACGCACCGGGGAGCTGTTTTTT

D gene: -
clone size: once
V gene: TRBV27
J gene: TRBJ1-1
CDR3 protein: CASSLGPFLTTEAFF
CDR3 DNA: TGTGCCAGCAGTTTAGGCCCTTTCCTTACCACTGAAGCTTTCTTT

D gene: -
clone size: -
V gene: TRBV19
J gene: TRBJ2-1
CDR3 protein: CASGTNTGYNEQFF
CDR3 DNA: TGTGCCAGTGGTACTAACACCGGATACAATGAGCAGTTCTTC

D gene: -
clone size: -
V gene: TRBV6-6
J gene: TRBJ2-3
CDR3 protein: CASSYSGQSEKYF
CDR3 DNA: TGTGCCAGCAGTTACTCGGGCCAGTCAGAAAAGTATTTT

D gene: TRBD2
clone size: once
V gene: TRBV28
J gene: TRBJ2-7
CDR3 protein: CASSRFPVSGSTVYEQYF
CDR3 DNA: TGTGCCAGCAGTCGATTCCCCGTGAGCGGGAGTACTGTCTACGAGCAGTACTTC

D gene: -
clone size: -
V gene: TRBV4-2
J gene: TRBJ1-2
CDR3 protein: CASSQFAGEEDYGYTF
CDR3 DNA: TGTGCCAGCAGCCAATTTGCGGGGGAAGAGGACTATGGCTACACCTTC

D gene: TRBD2
clone size: -
V gene: TRBV27
J gene: TRBJ2-7
CDR3 protein: CASSSARDYYEQYF
CDR3 DNA: TGTGCCAGCAGTTCCGCCCGGGACTATTACGAGCAGTACTTC

D gene: -
clone size: -
V gene: TRBV11-2
J gene: TRBJ2-4
CDR3 protein: CASSLYRGNIQYF
CDR3 DNA: TGTGCCAGCAGCTTATATCGTGGAAACATTCAGTACTTC

D gene: TRBD2
clone size: once
V gene: TRBV25-1
J gene: TRBJ2-2
CDR3 protein: CASSEAWEGGELFF
CDR3 DNA: TGTGCCAGCAGTGAAGCTTGGGAGGGCGGGGAGCTGTTTTTT

D gene: TRBD2
clone size: -
V gene: TRBV11-2
J gene: TRBJ2-5
CDR3 protein: CASSSSGRGEETQYF
CDR3 DNA: TGTGCCAGCAGCTCCTCAGGGCGGGGGGAAGAGACCCAGTACTTC

D gene: TRBD1
clone size: once
V gene: TRBV5-6
J gene: TRBJ2-3
CDR3 protein: CASSLGTGGGTDTQYF
CDR3 DNA: TGTGCCAGCAGCTTGGGGACAGGGGGCGGCACAGATACGCAGTATTTT

D gene: TRBD1
clone size: -
V gene: TRBV28
J gene: TRBJ1-1
CDR3 protein: CASSPGTGRGNLEAFF
CDR3 DNA: TGTGCCAGCAGTCCAGGGACAGGGCGTGGAAACCTTGAAGCTTTCTTT